This is a list of T cell receptor beta chains from one sample in a study of T cell responses to AZD1222 COVID-19 vaccine. This table comes from immunoSEQ multiplex PCR, and its TCRdb copy is limited to in-frame clones, with some not included. This table has about 130,000 clones, 90% appearing once. This specimen consisted of peripheral blood, obtained on day 0 of MenACWY control vaccination. The receptors derive from an adult in good health. Both conserved end residues are part of each CDR3. Each record gives: clone size, D gene, V gene, J gene, CDR3 DNA, CDR3 protein. The D gene is left open where the match is weak. Only part of the rows carry a size: once, few, many, or a class if the clone is expanded.

NA,TRBD1,TRBV6-1,TRBJ2-5,TGTGCCAGCAGTGACAAAGGGACAGGGTTTCAAGAGACCCAGTACTTC,CASSDKGTGFQETQYF
NA,NA,TRBV15,TRBJ2-3,TGTGCCACCAGCAGAGGAGGACTCTTGGCAGATACGCAGTATTTT,CATSRGGLLADTQYF
NA,TRBD1,TRBV30,TRBJ2-6,TGTGCCTCCTCGGACAGGGGGGCCTTAACCTCTGGGGCCAACGTCCTGACTTTC,CASSDRGALTSGANVLTF
NA,TRBD2,TRBV3-1/TRBV3-2,TRBJ2-3,TGTGCCAGCAGCCAGGGACTAGCGGGCACAGATACGCAGTATTTT,CASSQGLAGTDTQYF
NA,TRBD1,TRBV19,TRBJ2-1,TGTGCCAGTTCGGGGACAGGGACCTACAATGAGCAGTTCTTC,CASSGTGTYNEQFF
NA,NA,TRBV19,TRBJ2-1,TGTGCCATACTAGGCCGAAACAATGAGCAGTTCTTC,CAILGRNNEQFF
once,NA,TRBV6-5,TRBJ2-3,TGTGCCAGCAGTTACGACAGCACAGATACGCAGTATTTT,CASSYDSTDTQYF
NA,NA,TRBV15,TRBJ1-2,TGTGCCACCAGCACCTTCGACTCAATCCCTGGATATGGCTACACCTTC,CATSTFDSIPGYGYTF
NA,NA,TRBV28,TRBJ1-5,TGTGCCAGCAGTTTACGGAGGACCCAAAATCAGCCCCAGCATTTT,CASSLRRTQNQPQHF
few,TRBD1,TRBV30,TRBJ1-4,TGTGCCTGGAGTCGCCCCCACAGGGGCCCCCACGAAAAACTGTTTTTT,CAWSRPHRGPHEKLFF
NA,NA,TRBV7-3,TRBJ2-3,TGTGCCAGCAGCTTAGGTTGGGGCCCTAGGGATACGCAGTATTTT,CASSLGWGPRDTQYF
NA,TRBD2,TRBV25-1,TRBJ2-7,TGTGCCAGCGGGGGGACTAGCGGGGGTTACGAGCAGTACTTC,CASGGTSGGYEQYF
few,NA,TRBV7-9,TRBJ1-5,TGTGCCAGCAGCTCGGACAAGGGGAATCAGCCCCAGCATTTT,CASSSDKGNQPQHF
NA,TRBD1,TRBV19,TRBJ1-5,TGTGCCAGTAGTACAGGGGGCGCGGGCAATCAGCCCCAGCATTTT,CASSTGGAGNQPQHF
NA,NA,TRBV6-5,TRBJ1-2,TGTGCCAGCAGTTCCCGGGGCATTGGGAATCATGGCTACACCTTC,CASSSRGIGNHGYTF
once,NA,TRBV7-9,TRBJ2-1,TGTGCCAGCAGCTTAGACCCTAGCGCAGACAATGAGCAGTTCTTC,CASSLDPSADNEQFF
once,TRBD1,TRBV7-9,TRBJ1-5,TGTGCCAGCAGCCTGGGGACAGGTCAACAGCCCCAGCATTTT,CASSLGTGQQPQHF
NA,TRBD2,TRBV19,TRBJ2-5,TGTGCCAGTAGCTTATATGGGAGGGCTACCAAAGAGACCCAGTACTTC,CASSLYGRATKETQYF
NA,TRBD1,TRBV28,TRBJ1-1,TGTGCCAGCAACTTACCTACGACAGGGGGCACTGAAGCTTTCTTT,CASNLPTTGGTEAFF
once,NA,TRBV10-3,TRBJ2-1,TGTGCCATCAGCGACACAGGGCAGCGGGGCTATGAGCAGTTCTTC,CAISDTGQRGYEQFF
NA,TRBD1,TRBV5-1,TRBJ2-3,TGCGCCAGCAGCCCACCGGGACAGGGGGCTGAAGATACGCAGTATTTT,CASSPPGQGAEDTQYF
NA,NA,TRBV24-1,TRBJ2-1,TGTGCCACCAGTGACGTCCGCTCCTACAATGAGCAGTTCTTC,CATSDVRSYNEQFF
NA,NA,TRBV19,TRBJ2-6,TGTGCCAGTAGTATAGGGGGGACTGGGGCCAACGTCCTGACTTTC,CASSIGGTGANVLTF
NA,TRBD2,TRBV3-1/TRBV3-2,TRBJ2-2,TGTGCCAGCAGCCCAGGGACTAGCGGGGGGGCCGGGGAGCTGTTTTTT,CASSPGTSGGAGELFF
NA,NA,TRBV30,TRBJ1-2,TGTGCCTGGAGCCCCCTCAGTAGAGGCTACACCTTC,CAWSPLSRGYTF
NA,NA,TRBV7-2,TRBJ1-4,TGTGCCAGCAGCTTAGTTCCGTCAGCTAATGAAAAACTGTTTTTT,CASSLVPSANEKLFF
once,NA,TRBV6-6,TRBJ2-7,TGTGCCAGCAGTTACGGGGCAACCTACGAGCAGTACTTC,CASSYGATYEQYF
NA,NA,TRBV6-4,TRBJ2-3,TGTGCCAGCAGTGAGGGGCTAGTCGGAGATACGCAGTATTTT,CASSEGLVGDTQYF
NA,TRBD2,TRBV6-2/TRBV6-3,TRBJ2-1,TGTGCCAGCAGTTACCTCCCGCGGGGGGGCCCGGTGGATGAGCAGTTCTTC,CASSYLPRGGPVDEQFF
medium-sized,NA,TRBV18,TRBJ1-3,TGTGCCAGCTCACCAGGGGAGGACCTTAACACCATATATTTT,CASSPGEDLNTIYF
once,NA,TRBV4-2,TRBJ1-1,TGTGCCAGCAGCCAAATGAGGGCCAGGAACACTGAAGCTTTCTTT,CASSQMRARNTEAFF
once,NA,TRBV28,TRBJ1-6,TGTGCCAGCAGTTTATGGTGGCAGGGGCCAAGCTCCTATAATTCACCCCTCCACTTT,CASSLWWQGPSSYNSPLHF
few,TRBD1,TRBV5-5,TRBJ1-2,TGTGCCAGCAGCTTACGCCGACAGGGGGTTAACTATGGCTACACCTTC,CASSLRRQGVNYGYTF
NA,NA,TRBV20-1,TRBJ2-7,TGCAGTGCTAGTGTCGGGCTAAACTACGAGCAGTACTTC,CSASVGLNYEQYF
NA,NA,TRBV28,TRBJ1-2,TGTGCCAGCAGTGTACCTGTGCGGGGCTATGGCTACACCTTC,CASSVPVRGYGYTF
once,NA,TRBV24-1,TRBJ2-2,TGTGCCACCAGTGGGGGCAGGGGAACGTACACCGGGGAGCTGTTTTTT,CATSGGRGTYTGELFF
NA,NA,TRBV27,TRBJ2-6,TGTGCCAGCAGGCCAAAAAGCTCTGGGGCCAACGTCCTGACTTTC,CASRPKSSGANVLTF
NA,NA,TRBV4-3,TRBJ2-1,TGCGCCAGCAGCCAAGATGGGAGCTCCTACAATGAGCAGTTCTTC,CASSQDGSSYNEQFF
NA,NA,TRBV6-5,TRBJ2-5,TGTGCCAGCAGTTACCCCGGAGGTGAGACCCAGTACTTC,CASSYPGGETQYF
NA,TRBD2,TRBV2,TRBJ2-7,TGTGCCAGCAGTGATCCAGTGCGGGGGTACGAGCAGTACTTC,CASSDPVRGYEQYF
NA,NA,TRBV5-1,TRBJ2-1,TGCGCCAGCAGCTTGGTAGGGGTCAATGAGCAGTTCTTC,CASSLVGVNEQFF